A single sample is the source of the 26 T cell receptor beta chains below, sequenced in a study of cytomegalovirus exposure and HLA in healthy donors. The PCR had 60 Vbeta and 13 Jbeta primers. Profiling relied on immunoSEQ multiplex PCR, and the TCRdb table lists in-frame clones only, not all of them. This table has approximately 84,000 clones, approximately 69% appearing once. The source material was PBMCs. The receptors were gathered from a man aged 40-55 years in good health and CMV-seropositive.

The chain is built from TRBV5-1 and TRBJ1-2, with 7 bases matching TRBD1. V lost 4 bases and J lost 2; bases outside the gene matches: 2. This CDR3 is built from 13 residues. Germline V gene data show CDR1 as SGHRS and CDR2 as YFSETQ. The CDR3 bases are TGCGCCAGCAGCCAGGGACAGAACTATGGCTACACCTTC. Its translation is CASSQGQNYGYTF.

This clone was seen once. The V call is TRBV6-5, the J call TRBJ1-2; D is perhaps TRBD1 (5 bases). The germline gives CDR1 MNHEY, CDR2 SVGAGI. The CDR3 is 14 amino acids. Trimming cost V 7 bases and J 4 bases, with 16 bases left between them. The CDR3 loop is CASTNRGGTYGYTF. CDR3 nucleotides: TGTGCCAGCACCAACAGAGGAGGGACCTATGGCTACACCTTC.

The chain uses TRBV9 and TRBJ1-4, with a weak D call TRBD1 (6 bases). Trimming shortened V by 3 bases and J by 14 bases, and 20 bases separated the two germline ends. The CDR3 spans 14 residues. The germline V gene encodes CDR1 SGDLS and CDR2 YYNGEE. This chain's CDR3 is CASSATSEGVSLFF. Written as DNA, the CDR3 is TGTGCCAGCAGCGCTACCTCAGAGGGGGTTAGCCTGTTTTTT.

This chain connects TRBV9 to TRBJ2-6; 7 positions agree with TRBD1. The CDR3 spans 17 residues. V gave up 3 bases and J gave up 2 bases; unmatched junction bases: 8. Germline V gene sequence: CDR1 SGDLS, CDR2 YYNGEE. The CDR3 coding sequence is TGTGCCAGCAGCGCACCCTCAGGGGGAGCTGGGGCCAACGTCCTGACTTTC. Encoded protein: CASSAPSGGAGANVLTF.

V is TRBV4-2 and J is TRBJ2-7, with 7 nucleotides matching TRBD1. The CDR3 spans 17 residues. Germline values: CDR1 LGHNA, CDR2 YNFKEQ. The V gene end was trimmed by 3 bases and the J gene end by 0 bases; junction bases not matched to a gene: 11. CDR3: CASSHELARDSSYEQYF. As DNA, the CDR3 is TGTGCCAGCAGCCATGAGCTTGCCCGGGACAGCTCCTACGAGCAGTACTTC.

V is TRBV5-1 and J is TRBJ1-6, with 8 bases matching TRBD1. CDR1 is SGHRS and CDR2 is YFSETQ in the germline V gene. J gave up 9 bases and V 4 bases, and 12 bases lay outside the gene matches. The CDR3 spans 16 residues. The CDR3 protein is CASSPKMDREGSPLHF. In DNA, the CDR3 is TGCGCCAGCAGCCCTAAGATGGACAGGGAGGGTTCACCCCTCCACTTT. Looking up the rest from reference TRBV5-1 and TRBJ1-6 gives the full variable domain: KAGVTQTPRYLIKTRGQQVTLSCSPISGHRSVSWYQQTPGQGLQFLFEYFSETQRNKGNFPGRFSGRQFSNSRSEMNVSTLELGDSALYLCASSPKMDREGSPLHFGNGTRLTVT.

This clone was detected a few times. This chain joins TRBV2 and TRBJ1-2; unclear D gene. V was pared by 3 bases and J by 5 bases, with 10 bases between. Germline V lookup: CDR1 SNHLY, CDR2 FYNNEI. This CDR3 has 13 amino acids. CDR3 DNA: TGTGCCAGCAGTGATAATCCAGGATATGGCTACACCTTC. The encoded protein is CASSDNPGYGYTF.

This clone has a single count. The CDR3 region is CASSNIAETYEQYF. CDR3 nucleotides: TGTGCCAGCAGTAATATAGCGGAGACCTACGAGCAGTACTTC. V usage is TRBV27 and J usage is TRBJ2-7, with D tentatively TRBD2 (6 bases). This CDR3 comprises 14 residues. Per germline, CDR1 MNHEY and CDR2 SMNVEV (reference sequence). The V end was cut by 5 bases, the J end by 2 bases, with 13 bases between.

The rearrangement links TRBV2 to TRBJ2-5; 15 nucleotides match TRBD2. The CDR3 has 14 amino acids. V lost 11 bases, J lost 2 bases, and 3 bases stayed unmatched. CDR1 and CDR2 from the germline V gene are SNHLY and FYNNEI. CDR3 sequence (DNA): TGTGCCGGAGGACTAGCGGGGGGGCAAGAGACCCAGTACTTC. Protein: CAGGLAGGQETQYF.

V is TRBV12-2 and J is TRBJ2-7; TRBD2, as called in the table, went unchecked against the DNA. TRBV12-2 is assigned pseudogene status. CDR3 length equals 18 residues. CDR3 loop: CASRLVTSQIAGKTEQYF. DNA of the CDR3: TGTGCAAGTCGCTTAGTCACGTCCCAGATAGCGGGAAAAACAGAGCAGTACTTC.

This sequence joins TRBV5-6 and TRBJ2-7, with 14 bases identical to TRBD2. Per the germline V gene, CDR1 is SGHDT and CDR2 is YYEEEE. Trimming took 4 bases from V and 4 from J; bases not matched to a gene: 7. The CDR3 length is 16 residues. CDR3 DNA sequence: TGTGCCAGCAGCACGGGACTAGCGGGAGATACTTACGAGCAGTACTTC. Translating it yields CASSTGLAGDTYEQYF.

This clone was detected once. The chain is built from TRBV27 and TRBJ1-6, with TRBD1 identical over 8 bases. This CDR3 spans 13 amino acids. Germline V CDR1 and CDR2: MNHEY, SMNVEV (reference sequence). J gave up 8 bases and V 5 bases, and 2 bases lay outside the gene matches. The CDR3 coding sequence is TGTGCCAGCAGTGACAGGGGAGATTCACCCCTCCACTTT. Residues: CASSDRGDSPLHF.

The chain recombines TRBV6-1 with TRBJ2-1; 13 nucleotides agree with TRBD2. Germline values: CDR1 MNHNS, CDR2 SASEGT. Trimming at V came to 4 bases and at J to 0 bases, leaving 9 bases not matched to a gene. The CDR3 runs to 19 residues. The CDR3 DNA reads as TGTGCCAGCAGTGGTGAGACTAGCGGGAGGTTTAGCTCCTACAATGAGCAGTTCTTC. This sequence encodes CASSGETSGRFSSYNEQFF.

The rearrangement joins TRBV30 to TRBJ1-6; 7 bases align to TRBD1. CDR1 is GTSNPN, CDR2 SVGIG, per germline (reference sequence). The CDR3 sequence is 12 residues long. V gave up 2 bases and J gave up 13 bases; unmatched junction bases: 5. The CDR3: CAWSSPTGPLHF. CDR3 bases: TGTGCCTGGAGTTCCCCGACAGGGCCCCTCCACTTT.

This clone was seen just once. The CDR3 loop is CASSFGGTGAFNEQFF. In DNA form, the CDR3 reads TGCGCCAGCAGCTTTGGGGGGACAGGGGCCTTCAATGAGCAGTTCTTC. The chain has TRBV5-1 and TRBJ2-1, with 10 bases aligning to TRBD1. Germline trimming cut 2 bases from V and 6 bases from J; bases unmatched to any gene: 8. The CDR3 runs 16 residues. Germline assignment: CDR1 SGHRS and CDR2 YFSETQ.

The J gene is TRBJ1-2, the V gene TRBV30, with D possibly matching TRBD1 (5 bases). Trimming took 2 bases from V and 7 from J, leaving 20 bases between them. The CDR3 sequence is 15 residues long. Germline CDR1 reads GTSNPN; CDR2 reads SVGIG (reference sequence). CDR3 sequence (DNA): TGTGCCTGGAGTAGGATCCGGGACTCTTCTAGTGGCTACACCTTC. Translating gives CAWSRIRDSSSGYTF. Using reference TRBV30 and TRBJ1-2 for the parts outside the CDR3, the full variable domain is SQTIHQWPATLVQPVGSPLSLECTVEGTSNPNLYWYRQAAGRGLQLLFYSVGIGQISSEVPQNLSASRPQDRQFILSSKKLLLSDSGFYLCAWSRIRDSSSGYTFGSGTRLTVV.

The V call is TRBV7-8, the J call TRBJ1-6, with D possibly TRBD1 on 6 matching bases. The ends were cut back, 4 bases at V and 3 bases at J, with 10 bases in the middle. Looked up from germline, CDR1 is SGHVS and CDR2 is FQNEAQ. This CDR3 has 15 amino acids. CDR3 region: CASSSGQSYNSPLHF. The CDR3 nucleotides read TGTGCCAGCAGCTCCGGACAGAGCTATAATTCACCCCTCCACTTT.

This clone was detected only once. The CDR3 protein is CASSPSFGPQETQYF. The CDR3 region has the DNA TGTGCCAGCTCCCCTTCCTTCGGTCCCCAAGAGACCCAGTACTTC. V is TRBV18 and J is TRBJ2-5, with D unresolved. Germline CDR1 KGHSH, CDR2 LQKENI. The V end was cut by 6 bases, the J end by 1 base, with 15 bases between. This CDR3 has 15 amino acids.

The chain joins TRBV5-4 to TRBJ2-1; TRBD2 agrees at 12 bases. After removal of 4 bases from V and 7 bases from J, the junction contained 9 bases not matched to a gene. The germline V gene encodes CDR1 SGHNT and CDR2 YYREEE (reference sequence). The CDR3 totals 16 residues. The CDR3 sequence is CASSAKTSGRSNEQFF. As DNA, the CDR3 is TGTGCCAGCAGCGCTAAAACTAGCGGGAGGTCGAATGAGCAGTTCTTC.

CDR3 bases: TGCGCCAGCAGCGGGACATCCATGAACACTGAAGCTTTCTTT. Its protein is CASSGTSMNTEAFF. This chain uses TRBV5-1 with TRBJ1-1, with a weak D call TRBD1 (6 bases). Germline V gives CDR1 SGHRS, CDR2 YFSETQ. Trimming removed 4 bases from V and 0 bases from J, with 10 bases in between. The CDR3 spans 14 residues.

The CDR3 protein is CASSLSQGQGKREKLFF. The CDR3 DNA sequence: TGTGCCAGCAGTTTATCCCAGGGACAGGGGAAAAGGGAAAAACTGTTTTTT. The chain links TRBV28 to TRBJ1-4; the match to TRBD1 covers 10 bases. CDR3 size: 17 residues. Per the germline V gene, CDR1 is MDHEN and CDR2 is SYDVKM. J lost 8 bases, V lost 1 base, and 10 bases had no gene match. The complete variable domain, with remaining parts taken from reference TRBV28 and TRBJ1-4, reads DVKVTQSSRYLVKRTGEKVFLECVQDMDHENMFWYRQDPGLGLRLIYFSYDVKMKEKGDIPEGYSVSREKKERFSLILESASTNQTSMYLCASSLSQGQGKREKLFFGSGTQLSVL.

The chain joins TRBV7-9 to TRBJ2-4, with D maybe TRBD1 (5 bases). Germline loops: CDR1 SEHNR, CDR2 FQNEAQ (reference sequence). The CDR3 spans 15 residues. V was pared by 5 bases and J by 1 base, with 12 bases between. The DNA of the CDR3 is TGTGCCAGCAGCCTCACAGGAGCGGCCAAAAACATTCAGTACTTC. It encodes CASSLTGAAKNIQYF.

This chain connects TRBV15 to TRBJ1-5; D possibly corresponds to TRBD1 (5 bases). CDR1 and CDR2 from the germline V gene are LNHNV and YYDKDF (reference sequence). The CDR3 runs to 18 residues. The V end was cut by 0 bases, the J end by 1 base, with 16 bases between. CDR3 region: CATSRDQEGVWSNQPQHF. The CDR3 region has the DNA TGTGCCACCAGCAGAGATCAAGAAGGGGTCTGGAGCAATCAGCCCCAGCATTTT.

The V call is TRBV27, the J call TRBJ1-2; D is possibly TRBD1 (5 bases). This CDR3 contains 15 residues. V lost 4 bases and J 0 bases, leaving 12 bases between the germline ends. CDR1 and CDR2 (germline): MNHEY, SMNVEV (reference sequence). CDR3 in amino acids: CASSSYRLANYGYTF. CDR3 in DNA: TGTGCCAGCAGTTCCTACAGGTTAGCTAACTATGGCTACACCTTC.

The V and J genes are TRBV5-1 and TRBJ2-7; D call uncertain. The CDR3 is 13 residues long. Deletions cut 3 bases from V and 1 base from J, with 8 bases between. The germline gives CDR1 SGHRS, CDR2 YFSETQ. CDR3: CASSSPNSYEQYF. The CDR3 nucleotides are TGCGCCAGCAGCTCCCCAAATTCCTACGAGCAGTACTTC.

The CDR3 nucleotides read TGTGCCAGCAGCGTAGGGGGGGGCGGGACCGGGGAGCTGTTTTTT. Its protein is CASSVGGGGTGELFF. The rearrangement uses TRBV9 and TRBJ2-2; maybe TRBD2 (7 bases). CDR1 and CDR2 from the germline V gene are SGDLS and YYNGEE. With 0 bases removed from V and 5 bases from J, the gap between germline ends came to 11 bases. CDR3 length: 15 amino acids. The full variable domain, completed using reference TRBV9 and TRBJ2-2, is DSGVTQTPKHLITATGQRVTLRCSPRSGDLSVYWYQQSLDQGLQFLIQYYNGEERAKGNILERFSAQQFPDLHSELNLSSLELGDSALYFCASSVGGGGTGELFFGEGSRLTVL.